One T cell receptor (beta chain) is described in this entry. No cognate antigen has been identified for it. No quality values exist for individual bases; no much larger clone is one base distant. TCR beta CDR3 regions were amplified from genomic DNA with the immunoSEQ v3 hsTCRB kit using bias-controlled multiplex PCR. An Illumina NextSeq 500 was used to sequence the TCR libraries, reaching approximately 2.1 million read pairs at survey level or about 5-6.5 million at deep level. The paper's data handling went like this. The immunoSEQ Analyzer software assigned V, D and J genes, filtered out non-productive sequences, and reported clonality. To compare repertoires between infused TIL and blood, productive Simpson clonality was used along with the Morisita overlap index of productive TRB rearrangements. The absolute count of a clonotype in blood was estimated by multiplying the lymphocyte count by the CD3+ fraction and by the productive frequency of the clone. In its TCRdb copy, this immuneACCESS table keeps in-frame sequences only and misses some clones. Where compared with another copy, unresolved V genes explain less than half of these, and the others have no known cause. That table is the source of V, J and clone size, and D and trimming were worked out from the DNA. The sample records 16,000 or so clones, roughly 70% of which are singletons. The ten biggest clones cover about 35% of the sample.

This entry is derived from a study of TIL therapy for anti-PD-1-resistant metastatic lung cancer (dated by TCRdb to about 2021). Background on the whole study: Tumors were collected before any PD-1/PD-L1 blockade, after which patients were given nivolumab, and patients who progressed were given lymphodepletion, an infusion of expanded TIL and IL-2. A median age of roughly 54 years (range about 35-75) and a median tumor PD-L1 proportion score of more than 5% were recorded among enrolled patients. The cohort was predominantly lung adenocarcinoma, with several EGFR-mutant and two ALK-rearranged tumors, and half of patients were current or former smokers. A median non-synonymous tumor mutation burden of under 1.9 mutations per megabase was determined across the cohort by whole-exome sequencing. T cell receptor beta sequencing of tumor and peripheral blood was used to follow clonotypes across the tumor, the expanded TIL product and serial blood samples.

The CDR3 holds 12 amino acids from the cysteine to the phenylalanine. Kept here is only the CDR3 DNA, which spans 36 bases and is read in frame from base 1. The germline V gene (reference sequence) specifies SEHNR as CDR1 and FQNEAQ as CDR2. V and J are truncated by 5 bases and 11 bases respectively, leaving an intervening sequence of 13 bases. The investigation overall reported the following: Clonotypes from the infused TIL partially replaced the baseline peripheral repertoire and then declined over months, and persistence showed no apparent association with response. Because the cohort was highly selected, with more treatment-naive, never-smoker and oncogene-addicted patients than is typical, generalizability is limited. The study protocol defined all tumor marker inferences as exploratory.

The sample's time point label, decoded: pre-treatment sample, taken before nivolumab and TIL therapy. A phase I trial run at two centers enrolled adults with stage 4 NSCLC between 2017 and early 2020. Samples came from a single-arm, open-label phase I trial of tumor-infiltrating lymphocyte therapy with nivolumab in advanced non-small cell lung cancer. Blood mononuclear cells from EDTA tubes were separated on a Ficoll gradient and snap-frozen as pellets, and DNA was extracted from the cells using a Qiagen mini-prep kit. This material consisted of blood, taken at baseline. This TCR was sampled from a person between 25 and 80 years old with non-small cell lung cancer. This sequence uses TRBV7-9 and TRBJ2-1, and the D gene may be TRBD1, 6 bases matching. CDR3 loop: CASSTITGKQFF. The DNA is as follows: TGTGCCAGCAGCACTATTACAGGGAAGCAGTTCTTC.